The sequence of this T cell receptor beta chain was determined in a study of blood T cells in healthy people across ages. This clonotype was observed many times. A second PCR, run for about 7 to 12 cycles, used a sample-barcoded 5' primer plus a J-beta primer mix. TCRdb itself ran the 5' RACE reads through MiXCR, one entry per CDR3 protein. The top ten clones hold 6.5% to 8.5% of a sample with 1.5 million to 2 million distinct CDR3 sequences, under 30% of them seen once. This CDR3 has 13 residues. Per germline, CDR1 SGHVS and CDR2 FQNEAQ. The V gene lost 4 bases and the J gene lost 1 base, with 8 bases spanning the gap.

The sequenced sample consisted of blood. The sequence was collected from a woman in her 30s in good health. The chain employs TRBV7-8 and TRBJ2-7; D remains unclear. This CDR3 is CASSSLRSYEQYF. DNA of the CDR3: TGTGCCAGCAGCTCCCTCCGGTCCTACGAGCAGTACTTC.